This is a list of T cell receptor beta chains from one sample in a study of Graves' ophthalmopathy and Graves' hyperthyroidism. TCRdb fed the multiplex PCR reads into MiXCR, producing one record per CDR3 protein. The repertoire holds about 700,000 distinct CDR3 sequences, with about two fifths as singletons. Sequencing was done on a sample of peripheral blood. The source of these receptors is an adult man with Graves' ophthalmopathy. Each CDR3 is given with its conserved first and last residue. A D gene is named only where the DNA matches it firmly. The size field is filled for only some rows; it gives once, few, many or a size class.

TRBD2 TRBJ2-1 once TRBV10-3 CASSGGGEQFF TGTGCCAGCTCGGGCGGGGGTGAGCAGTTCTTC
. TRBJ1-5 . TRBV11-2 CAWSAAGNQPQHF TGTGCCTGGAGTGCAGCGGGCAATCAGCCCCAGCATTTT
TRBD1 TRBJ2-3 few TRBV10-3 CAIMPGQGLDTQYF TGTGCCATCATGCCGGGACAGGGATTAGATACGCAGTATTTT
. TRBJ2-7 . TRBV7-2 CASSPGGTENYEQYF TGTGCCAGCAGCCCAGGGGGGACAGAGAACTACGAGCAGTACTTC
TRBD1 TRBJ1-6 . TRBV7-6 CASSLGQGRGTSPLHF TGTGCCAGCAGCTTGGGACAGGGGCGCGGGACTTCACCCCTCCACTTT
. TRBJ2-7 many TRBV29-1 CSVRDVSTEQYF TGCAGCGTGAGGGACGTAAGTACCGAGCAGTACTTC
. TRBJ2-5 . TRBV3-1 CASSQQGQWETQYF TGTGCCAGCAGCCAACAGGGCCAATGGGAGACCCAGTACTTC
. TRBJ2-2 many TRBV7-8 CASSLGPDTGELFF TGTGCCAGCAGCTTAGGGCCAGACACCGGGGAGCTGTTTTTT
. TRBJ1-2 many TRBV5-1 CASSWKDVYGYTF TGCGCCAGCAGCTGGAAGGACGTCTATGGCTACACCTTC
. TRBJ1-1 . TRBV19 CASKENGQNTEAFF TGTGCCAGTAAAGAAAACGGACAGAACACTGAAGCTTTCTTT
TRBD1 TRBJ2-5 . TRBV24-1 CATSGPPYGQGPQETQYF TGTGCCACCAGTGGCCCCCCTTACGGACAGGGGCCCCAAGAGACCCAGTACTTC
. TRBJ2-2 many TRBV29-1 CSVRQTGELFF TGCAGCGTTCGACAGACCGGGGAGCTGTTTTTT
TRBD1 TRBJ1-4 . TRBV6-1 CASSDIGGTNEKLFF TGTGCCAGCAGTGATATAGGGGGCACTAATGAAAAACTGTTTTTT
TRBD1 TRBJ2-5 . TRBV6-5 CASSEMAGGETQYF TGTGCCAGCAGTGAAATGGCAGGGGGAGAGACCCAGTACTTC
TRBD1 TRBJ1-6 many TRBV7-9 CASSVQGASPLHF TGTGCCAGCAGTGTCCAGGGGGCTTCACCCCTCCACTTT
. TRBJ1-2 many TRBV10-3 CAISESLTTYGYTF TGTGCCATCAGTGAGTCGCTGACGACCTATGGCTACACCTTC
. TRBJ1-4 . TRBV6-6 CASRRGGRTNEKLFF TGTGCCAGCAGGCGAGGGGGGAGAACTAATGAAAAACTGTTTTTT
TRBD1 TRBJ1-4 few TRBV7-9 CASSLGTGNTNEKLFF TGTGCCAGCAGCCTTGGGACAGGGAATACTAATGAAAAACTGTTTTTT
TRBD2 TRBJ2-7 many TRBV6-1 CASSRGLAGVPYEQYF TGTGCCAGCAGCCGTGGACTAGCGGGAGTACCCTACGAGCAGTACTTC
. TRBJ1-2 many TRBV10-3 CASSESAAPNYGYTF TGTGCCAGCAGTGAGTCGGCAGCGCCTAACTATGGCTACACCTTC
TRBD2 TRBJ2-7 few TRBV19 CASSTNSGGAYEQYF TGTGCCAGTAGTACAAATAGCGGGGGGGCCTACGAGCAGTACTTC
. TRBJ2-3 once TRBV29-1 CSSRRGERADTQYF TGCAGCTCCCGCCGGGGAGAGCGCGCAGATACGCAGTATTTT
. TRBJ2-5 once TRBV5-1 CASSSGGGGLQETQYF TGCGCCAGCAGCTCGGGCGGGGGCGGCCTTCAAGAGACCCAGTACTTC
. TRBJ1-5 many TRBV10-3 CAIRGQGNQPQHF TGTGCCATCAGGGGGCAGGGGAATCAGCCCCAGCATTTT
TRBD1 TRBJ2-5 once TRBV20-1 CSASSQGGETQYF TGCAGTGCTAGTTCACAGGGGGGAGAGACCCAGTACTTC
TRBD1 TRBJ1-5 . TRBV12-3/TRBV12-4 CASRVTGGNQPQHF TGTGCCAGCAGAGTCACAGGGGGCAATCAGCCCCAGCATTTT
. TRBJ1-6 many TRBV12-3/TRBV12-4 CASSLPNSPLHF TGTGCCAGCAGCTTACCTAATTCACCCCTCCACTTT
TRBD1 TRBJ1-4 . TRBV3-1 CASNLHRGRDEKLFF TGTGCCAGCAACTTACACAGGGGTAGGGATGAAAAACTGTTTTTT
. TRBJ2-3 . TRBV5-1 CASSFEGRTDTQYF TGCGCCAGCAGCTTCGAGGGGAGGACAGATACGCAGTATTTT
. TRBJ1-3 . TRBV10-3 CASRPGSKVGNTIYF TGTGCCAGCAGACCCGGAAGTAAGGTTGGAAACACCATATATTTT
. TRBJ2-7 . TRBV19 CASSSTETYGQYF TGTGCCAGTAGTTCGACAGAAACCTACGGGCAGTACTTC
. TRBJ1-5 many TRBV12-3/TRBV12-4 CASRGRGSNQPQHF TGTGCCAGCAGAGGTCGGGGTTCAAATCAGCCCCAGCATTTT
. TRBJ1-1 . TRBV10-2 CASCVRVGRNTEAFF TGCGCCAGCTGCGTCAGGGTGGGGAGGAACACTGAAGCTTTCTTT
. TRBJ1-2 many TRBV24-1 CATSDTTGLIGYTF TGTGCCACCAGTGATACGACAGGTCTAATTGGCTACACCTTC
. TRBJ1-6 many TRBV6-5 CASSRRGSPLHF TGTGCCAGTTCCCGTAGAGGATCACCCCTCCACTTT
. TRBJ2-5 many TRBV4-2 CASSQVYETQYF TGTGCCAGCAGCCAAGTTTACGAGACCCAGTACTTC
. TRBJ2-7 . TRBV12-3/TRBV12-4 CASSLQQFPGEQYF TGTGCCAGCAGTTTACAGCAGTTTCCCGGTGAGCAGTACTTC
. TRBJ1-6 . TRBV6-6 CASSSFYNSPLHF TGTGCCAGCAGCTCCTTTTATAATTCACCCCTCCACTTT
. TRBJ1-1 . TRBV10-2 CASSESRGDEAFF TGCGCCAGCAGTGAGTCAAGGGGGGATGAAGCTTTCTTT
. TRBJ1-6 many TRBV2 CASSEFAGNSPLHF TGTGCCAGCTCCGAATTTGCGGGCAATTCACCCCTCCACTTT
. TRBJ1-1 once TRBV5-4 CASSLRTGGRWNTEAFF TGTGCCAGCAGCTTGCGAACGGGAGGGCGATGGAACACTGAAGCCTTCTTT
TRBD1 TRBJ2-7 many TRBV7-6 CASSTDRVGEQYF TGTGCCAGCAGCACGGACAGGGTCGGGGAGCAGTACTTC
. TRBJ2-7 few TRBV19 CASSMARGGGYEQYF TGTGCCAGTAGTATGGCTCGGGGTGGCGGCTACGAGCAGTACTTC
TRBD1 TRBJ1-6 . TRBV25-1 CASGTGTNSPTLHF TGTGCCAGCGGGACAGGGACAAATTCACCAACCCTCCACTTT
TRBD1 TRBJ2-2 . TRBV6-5 CASSFDRVLNTGELFF TGTGCCAGCAGTTTCGACAGGGTGCTGAACACCGGGGAGCTGTTTTTT
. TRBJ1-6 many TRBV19 CASSMPGRTIGSPLHF TGTGCCAGTAGTATGCCGGGACGGACGATAGGTTCACCCCTCCACTTT
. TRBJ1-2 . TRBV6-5 CASSYRRGLGHTF TGTGCCAGCAGTTACCGTCGCGGCCTCGGCCACACCTTC
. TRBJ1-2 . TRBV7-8 CASSVRGSYYGYTF TGTGCCAGCAGCGTGAGAGGGAGCTACTATGGCTACACCTTC
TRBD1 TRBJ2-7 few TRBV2 CASSAGQGDYEQYF TGTGCCAGCAGTGCGGGCCAGGGGGACTACGAGCAGTACTTC
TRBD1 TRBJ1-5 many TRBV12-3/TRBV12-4 CASSREGAWGSNQPQHF TGTGCCAGCAGTAGGGAGGGGGCGTGGGGGAGCAATCAGCCCCAGCATTTT
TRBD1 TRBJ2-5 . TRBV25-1 CASSVESGTGRQQYF TGTGCCAGCAGCGTTGAGTCCGGGACAGGAAGGCAGCAGTACTTC
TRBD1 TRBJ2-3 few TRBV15 CATSRRTGSPDTQYF TGTGCCACCAGCAGACGGACAGGGTCCCCGGATACGCAGTATTTT
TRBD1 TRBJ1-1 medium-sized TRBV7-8 CASSLSTGGNTEAFF TGTGCCAGCAGCTTATCGACAGGGGGGAACACTGAAGCTTTCTTT
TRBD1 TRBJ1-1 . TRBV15 CATSGSKQGRYNTEAFF TGTGCCACCAGCGGCTCTAAACAGGGGAGATATAACACTGAAGCTTTCTTT
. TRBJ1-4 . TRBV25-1 CACSARMDFEKLFF .